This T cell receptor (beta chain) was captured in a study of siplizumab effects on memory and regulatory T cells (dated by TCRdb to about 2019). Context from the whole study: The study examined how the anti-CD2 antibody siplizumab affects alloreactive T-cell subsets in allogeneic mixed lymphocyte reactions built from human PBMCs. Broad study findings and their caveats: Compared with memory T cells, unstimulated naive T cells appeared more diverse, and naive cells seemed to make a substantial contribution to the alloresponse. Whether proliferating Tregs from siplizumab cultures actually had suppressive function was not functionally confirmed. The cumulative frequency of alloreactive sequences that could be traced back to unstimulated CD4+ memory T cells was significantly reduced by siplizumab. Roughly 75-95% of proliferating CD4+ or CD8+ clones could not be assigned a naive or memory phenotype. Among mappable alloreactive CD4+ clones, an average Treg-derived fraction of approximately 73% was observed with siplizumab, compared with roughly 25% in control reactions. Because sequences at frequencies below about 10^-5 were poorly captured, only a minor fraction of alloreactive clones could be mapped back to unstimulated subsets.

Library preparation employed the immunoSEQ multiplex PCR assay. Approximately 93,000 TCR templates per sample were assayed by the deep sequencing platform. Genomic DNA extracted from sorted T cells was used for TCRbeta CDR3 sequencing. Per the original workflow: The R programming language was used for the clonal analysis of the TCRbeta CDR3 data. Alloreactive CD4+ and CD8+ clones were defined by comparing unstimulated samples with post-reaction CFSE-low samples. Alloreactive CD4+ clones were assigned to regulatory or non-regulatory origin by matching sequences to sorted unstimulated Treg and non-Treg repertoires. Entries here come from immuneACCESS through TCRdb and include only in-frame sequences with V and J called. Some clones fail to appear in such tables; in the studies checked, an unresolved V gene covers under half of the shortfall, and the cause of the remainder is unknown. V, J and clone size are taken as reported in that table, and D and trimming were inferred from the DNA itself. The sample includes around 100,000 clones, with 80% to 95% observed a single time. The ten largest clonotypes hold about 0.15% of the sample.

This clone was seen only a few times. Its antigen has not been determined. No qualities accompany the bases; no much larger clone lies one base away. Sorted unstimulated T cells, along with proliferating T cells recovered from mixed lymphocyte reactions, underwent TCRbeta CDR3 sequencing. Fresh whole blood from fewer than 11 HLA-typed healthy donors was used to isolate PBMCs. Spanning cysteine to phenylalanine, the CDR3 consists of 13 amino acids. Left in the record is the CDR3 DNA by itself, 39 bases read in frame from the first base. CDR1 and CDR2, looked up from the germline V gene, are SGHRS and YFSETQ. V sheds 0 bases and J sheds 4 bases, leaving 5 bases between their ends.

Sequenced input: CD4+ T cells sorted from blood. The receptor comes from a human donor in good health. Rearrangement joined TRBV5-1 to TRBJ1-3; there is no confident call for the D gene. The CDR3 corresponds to CASSLALGNTIYF. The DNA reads TGCGCCAGCAGCTTGGCCCTGGGAAACACCATATATTTT.